These 20 T cell receptor beta chains share one sample of origin, sequenced in a study of blood T cells in healthy people across ages. A J-beta primer mix and a sample-barcoded 5' primer were used in a second PCR of about 6 to 12 cycles. MiXCR, applied by TCRdb to the 5' RACE reads, yields one record per CDR3 protein. The data contain 700,000 to 950,000 distinct CDR3 sequences, roughly 64% of them singletons. The sequenced material came from blood. The origin of the receptors is a man aged 30 to 45 in good health.

This clonotype was detected a few times. The chain recombines TRBV25-1 with TRBJ2-7, with TRBD1 as a possible D gene (8 bases). The germline gives CDR1 MGHDK, CDR2 SYGVNS. V was clipped by 11 bases and J by 6 bases, with 14 bases between them. The CDR3 length is 11 residues. The CDR3 DNA follows: TGTGCCCCTAACAGGGGGGGCGAGCAGTACTTC. Residues: CAPNRGGEQYF.

V gene TRBV12-3 or TRBV12-4 combines with J gene TRBJ2-7, with 9 bases identical to TRBD1. Germline trimming cut 5 bases from V and 5 bases from J; bases unmatched to any gene: 10. The CDR3 runs 15 residues. CDR3 sequence reads: CASSEAGTGLHEQYF. In DNA form, the CDR3 reads TGTGCCAGCAGTGAAGCCGGGACAGGGCTCCACGAGCAGTACTTC.

The J gene is TRBJ2-1, the V gene TRBV4-3, with D maybe TRBD2 (5 bases). This CDR3 contains 14 residues. The V gene lost 8 bases and the J gene lost 7 bases, with 18 bases spanning the gap. Germline CDR1 reads LGHNA; CDR2 reads YSLEER. The CDR3 loop reads CASSFKGPGNEQFF. In DNA form, the CDR3 reads TGCGCCAGCTCATTCAAGGGCCCGGGAAATGAGCAGTTCTTC.

The chain employs TRBV27 and TRBJ2-1; TRBD2 matches at 9 bases. There are 18 residues in the CDR3. Germline V gives CDR1 MNHEY, CDR2 SMNVEV (reference sequence). V was pared by 1 base and J by 7 bases, with 14 bases of the junction left unmatched. The CDR3 spells CASSLYPTEAGGRNEQFF. CDR3 nucleotides: TGTGCCAGCAGTTTATATCCCACGGAGGCGGGGGGGCGGAATGAGCAGTTCTTC.

This clonotype was seen more than once but under ten times. This chain connects TRBV20-1 to TRBJ1-2; 7 nucleotides line up with TRBD1. The V gene's germline CDR1 is DFQATT and CDR2 SNEGSKA (reference sequence). This CDR3 region has 13 residues. V trimming: 3 bases; J trimming: 7 bases; junction bases outside the gene matches: 8. CDR3 region: CSASLTGYPGYTF. The CDR3 DNA sequence: TGCAGTGCTAGTCTGACAGGGTACCCTGGCTACACCTTC.

The V and J genes are TRBV7-9 and TRBJ1-4; TRBD1 matches 7 bases. The CDR3 is 14 amino acids. CDR1 SEHNR and CDR2 FQNEAQ come from the germline V gene (reference sequence). Losses at the gene ends were 5 bases for V and 8 bases for J; bases not matched to a gene: 8. The chain's CDR3 is CASSPGTEREKLFF. CDR3 DNA sequence: TGTGCCAGCAGCCCCGGGACAGAAAGGGAAAAACTGTTTTTT.

This clonotype was seen just once. CDR3 sequence: CASSFSGGYSYEQFF. CDR3 DNA sequence: TGTGCCAGCAGTTTTAGCGGGGGGTACTCCTATGAGCAGTTCTTC. The chain links TRBV7-2 to TRBJ2-1; TRBD2 aligns across 10 bases. CDR1 is SGHTA, CDR2 FQGNSA, per germline. J gave up 8 bases and V 6 bases, and 10 bases lay outside the gene matches. The CDR3 has 15 residues.

This clonotype was seen only once. V gene TRBV6-5 combines with J gene TRBJ1-2, with a possible D match to TRBD1 (6 bases). The CDR3 is 16 amino acids. V lost 4 bases and J 5 bases, leaving 20 bases between the germline ends. Germline CDR1 MNHEY, CDR2 SVGAGI. In DNA form, the CDR3 reads TGTGCCAGCAGTTTAATAACCTCAGGGGTGGAGTATGGCTACACCTTC. Translated, it gives CASSLITSGVEYGYTF.

This clonotype was observed a handful of times. The chain combines TRBV29-1 with TRBJ2-7; D might be TRBD1 (6 bases). Germline-derived CDR1 and CDR2 are SQVTM and ANQGSEA. This CDR3 has 14 residues. The germline V and J ends were trimmed by 3 bases and 3 bases, with 15 bases remaining between them. The chain's CDR3 is CSVEVQGKNYEQYF. The CDR3 DNA follows: TGCAGCGTTGAGGTCCAGGGGAAAAACTACGAGCAGTACTTC.

With regard to this clonotype: At one end the junction does not follow the germline gene, possibly because of a read error. J is TRBJ1-6 and V is TRBV10-3; TRBD1 matches 7 bases. The CDR3 is made up of 18 amino acids. Germline loops: CDR1 ENHRY, CDR2 SYGVKD. CDR3 nucleotides: TGTGCCATCAGTGAGTCGTACACAGGGGCGTCCTATAATTCACCCCCCCACTTT. Its protein product is CAISESYTGASYNSPPHF.

The V gene is TRBV5-1, the J gene TRBJ2-3; D is unclear. The J call may be mistaken, given a closer DNA end match to TRBJ2-5. CDR3 length: 12 amino acids. The germline V gene has CDR1 SGHRS and CDR2 YFSETQ. The CDR3 loop is CASSQERGTQYF. The CDR3 DNA reads TGCGCCAGCAGTCAGGAGCGCGGGACCCAGTACTTC.

The chain recombines TRBV20-1 with TRBJ2-7; TRBD2 is a possible D gene (6 bases). Germline values: CDR1 DFQATT, CDR2 SNEGSKA (reference sequence). This CDR3 spans 14 amino acids. V shed 3 bases and J shed 0 bases, with 12 bases lying between them. The CDR3 region is CSASGSPGSYEQYF. The CDR3 DNA is TGCAGTGCTAGCGGGAGCCCAGGCTCCTACGAGCAGTACTTC.

V usage is TRBV10-3 and J usage is TRBJ2-3; 9 nucleotides line up with TRBD1. The germline gives CDR1 ENHRY, CDR2 SYGVKD. The ends lost 2 bases at V and 6 bases at J; junction bases unmatched: 3. This CDR3 region has 14 residues. The CDR3 DNA is TGTGCCATCAGTGAGCCAGGACAGGGGGATACGCAGTATTTT. This gives the protein CAISEPGQGDTQYF.

The V gene is TRBV21-1, the J gene TRBJ2-7; the D call of TRBD1 is as the table states it, not checked on the DNA. TRBV21-1 is designated a pseudogene. The CDR3 runs 14 residues. CDR3: CASSKRPKGDEQYF. CDR3 DNA sequence: TGTGCCAGCAGCAAAAGGCCCAAAGGGGACGAGCAGTACTTC.

This clonotype was seen only a few times. The genes are TRBV2 and TRBJ2-5; D perhaps matches TRBD2 (5 bases). Germline V gene sequence: CDR1 SNHLY, CDR2 FYNNEI. The CDR3 extends over 14 amino acids. V was clipped by 8 bases and J by 5 bases, with 18 bases between them. DNA for the CDR3: TGTGCCAGCTCGTCCGGAGACGGCGGGGAGACCCAGTACTTC. Protein sequence: CASSSGDGGETQYF.

This clonotype appeared once. V and J are TRBV5-1 and TRBJ2-5, with TRBD1 as a possible D gene (6 bases). Germline-derived CDR1 and CDR2 are SGHRS and YFSETQ. V lost 4 bases and J lost 9, with 28 bases in between. The CDR3 has 17 amino acids. CDR3 bases: TGCGCCAGCAGCCAAGTCCCAGGGGAAGGCATGGGGAATGCCCAGTACTTC. Translating gives CASSQVPGEGMGNAQYF.

The chain uses TRBV6-2 or TRBV6-3 and TRBJ2-1, with 10 bases aligning to TRBD2. The J segment lost 8 bases and the V segment lost 5 bases, leaving 6 bases of the junction unmatched. Germline CDR1 reads MNHEY; CDR2 reads SVGEGT. The CDR3 runs 14 residues. The CDR3 sequence is CASSTLAGVDEQFF. The CDR3 region has the DNA TGTGCCAGCAGTACCCTAGCGGGAGTCGATGAGCAGTTCTTC.

The chain combines TRBV20-1 with TRBJ2-7, with 12 nucleotides matching TRBD2. There are 15 residues in the CDR3. J lost 2 bases, V lost 6 bases, and 8 bases had no gene match. Germline CDR1 reads DFQATT; CDR2 reads SNEGSKA (reference sequence). DNA for the CDR3: TGCAGTGCCAACCGTCTAGCGGGAGGGCCCTACGAGCAGTACTTC. This gives the protein CSANRLAGGPYEQYF.

The chain recombines TRBV4-1 with TRBJ1-1; weak D call: TRBD1 (5 bases). CDR3 length: 18 residues. Deletions cut 2 bases from V and 1 base from J, with 20 bases between. Germline V gene lookup returns CDR1 MGHRA and CDR2 YSYEKL. The CDR3 DNA reads TGCGCCAGCAGCCAAAAAACCGGGGCGACCCTACCGAACACTGAAGCTTTCTTT. This encodes CASSQKTGATLPNTEAFF.

The CDR3 DNA reads TGTGCCATCAGTGAAACTAGTTATGAGCAGTTCTTC. Translated: CAISETSYEQFF. The chain has TRBV10-3 and TRBJ2-1, with D perhaps matching TRBD2 (5 bases). V was cut by 3 bases and J by 8 bases, with 8 bases left in between. The CDR3 has 12 residues. CDR1 is ENHRY, CDR2 SYGVKD, per germline.